The source of this T cell receptor (beta chain) is a study of blood T cell repertoires in COVID-19. Study summary: Nucleic acid was either cDNA or gDNA, and it came from T cells, B-cell-depleted T cells, or PBMCs.

Trimming cost V 0 bases and J 2 bases, with 29 bases left between them. This CDR3 comprises 22 residues. CDR1 LNHNV and CDR2 YYDKDF come from the germline V gene (reference sequence). Source study methods: Amplification with reference gene primers provided the estimates of nucleated cell counts. The repertoire was sequenced with immunoSEQ multiplex PCR; TCRdb's copy has only in-frame clones and lacks some. That table supplies the V and J calls and clone size; D and trimming were determined from the DNA. The sample shows 210,000 or so clones, around 90% of them seen only once. The V and J genes are TRBV15 and TRBJ2-1; maybe TRBD2 (7 bases). This clonotype was obtained from a young man with acute or convalescent COVID-19. The sequenced material came from peripheral blood. CDR3 DNA: TGTGCCACCAGCAGAGATCTTGTAGGGCAGGCGGGGGCGAATATACCCTACAATGAGCAGTTCTTC. This translates into CATSRDLVGQAGANIPYNEQFF.